Below, one T cell receptor beta chain is given with its context. This entry belongs to a study of blood T cell repertoires in COVID-19. Study context: PBMCs, B-cell-depleted T cells, or T cells provided the cDNA or gDNA that made up the material.

Clones were read by immunoSEQ multiplex PCR, and TCRdb kept only the in-frame ones, dropping some. The data show some 220,000 clones, with around 82% seen just once and about 7.2% held by the top ten. Per the germline V gene, CDR1 is GTSNPN and CDR2 is SVGIG (reference sequence). V was shortened by 2 bases and J by 5 bases, with 12 bases between the two germline ends. The CDR3 consists of 14 residues. The receptor was derived from a woman between 65 and 79 years old with acute or convalescent COVID-19. V and J are TRBV30 and TRBJ2-2; D might be TRBD2 (6 bases). What was sequenced was peripheral blood. CDR3 region: CAWSRDSLTGELFF. CDR3 in DNA: TGTGCCTGGAGTCGGGACTCCTTAACCGGGGAGCTGTTTTTT.